Sequencing of this T cell receptor beta chain was carried out in a study of Graves' ophthalmopathy and Graves' hyperthyroidism. This clonotype was detected many times. From germline, CDR1 is MNHNS and CDR2 SASEGT. This CDR3 is 15 amino acids long. The V gene lost 2 bases and the J gene lost 6 bases, with 14 bases spanning the gap. As the template, RNA transcripts were used to amplify TCR beta CDR3 regions. The authors performed first-round RT-PCR with HTBI primers and then a second-round multiplex PCR. TCRdb reprocessed the multiplex PCR reads with MiXCR, giving one entry per CDR3 protein. Of fewer than 650,000 distinct CDR3 sequences listed, 22% are singletons.

The sequencing sample was made of peripheral blood. The chain is built from TRBV6-1 and TRBJ2-4; D remains ambiguous. The source is a young woman with stable Graves' hyperthyroidism. Some clones in this sample may be carry-over from other donors' samples. CDR3 sequence (DNA): TGTGCCAGCAGTGAACTAGTCAAGAAAGGAAACATTCAGTACTTC. Translating gives CASSELVKKGNIQYF.